A single T cell receptor (beta chain) is shown here with its context. The CDR3 is 15 amino acids. Germline lookup yields CDR1 SGHTA and CDR2 FQGTGA. J gave up 2 bases and V 4 bases, and 6 bases lay outside the gene matches. This sample is part of a study of T cell changes during pregnancy in multiple sclerosis. Repertoires were generated with immunoSEQ multiplex PCR, while TCRdb's copy carries only in-frame clones and drops some. The sample lists 50,000 or so clones; 85% to 95% were seen once. Sequenced here: CD4+ T cells from peripheral blood mononuclear cells, sampled in the third trimester of pregnancy. The sequence was obtained from a female donor with multiple sclerosis, enrolled in a pregnancy study. The genes are TRBV7-3 and TRBJ2-5; 8 bases line up with TRBD2. CDR3 in amino acids: CASSYEAGAQETQYF. CDR3 nucleotides: TGTGCCAGCAGCTACGAAGCGGGGGCACAAGAGACCCAGTACTTC.